The clone carrying this T cell receptor beta chain has just a few counts. What it binds is unknown. The CDR3 consists of 17 residues. Trimming pared 1 base from V and 2 bases from J, leaving 18 bases between. Germline V gene lookup returns CDR1 SGHRS and CDR2 YFSETQ. It was with 60 Vbeta and 13 Jbeta primers that the PCR ran. Produced via immunoSEQ multiplex PCR; TCRdb's table is partial and in-frame only. This sample has some 120,000 clones, with about four fifths found just once. The source of the sample is a study of cytomegalovirus exposure and HLA in healthy donors. Notes on the study in general: Sequencing artifact likely explains a cluster of highly shared sequence variants.

The clonotype was recovered from a man between 18 and 29 years old in good health and CMV-seronegative. This chain connects TRBV5-1 to TRBJ1-2; D possibly corresponds to TRBD1 (6 bases). Sequenced input: PBMCs. In nucleotides, the CDR3 is TGCGCCAGCAGCTTGAAGGGCACGACAGGTTCCAACTATGGCTACACCTTC. This encodes CASSLKGTTGSNYGYTF.